This is a list of T cell receptor beta chains from one sample in a study of beta chain features in type 1 diabetes. Measured with immunoSEQ multiplex PCR; TCRdb has only the in-frame clones, and not every one. The repertoire holds about 340,000 clones, about 14% seen once, with over 0.014% in the top ten. The source material was naive CD4+ T cells from blood. The receptors shown here come from a young woman with type 1 diabetes. CDR3s leave out the opening cysteine and the closing phenylalanine or tryptophan. Clone size is stated in some rows and not others, as once, few, many or a class when expanded.

j_call: TRBJ1-4
v_call: TRBV7-2
clone_size: .
cdr3_aa: ASSPQRTGRGEKLF

j_call: TRBJ2-1
v_call: TRBV29-1
clone_size: few
cdr3_aa: SVDWPGDLF

j_call: TRBJ2-7
v_call: TRBV7-2
clone_size: .
cdr3_aa: ASSLNLGLSYEQY

j_call: TRBJ2-7
v_call: TRBV6-5
clone_size: .
cdr3_aa: ASSPLAGGPYEQY

j_call: TRBJ2-7
v_call: TRBV27
clone_size: few
cdr3_aa: ASSLVGSYEQY

j_call: TRBJ2-2
v_call: TRBV7-2
clone_size: few
cdr3_aa: ASSSPWAGGELF

j_call: TRBJ1-5
v_call: TRBV7-2
clone_size: .
cdr3_aa: ASSLGQNNQPQH

j_call: TRBJ1-2
v_call: TRBV25-1
clone_size: few
cdr3_aa: ASSEGSYGYT

j_call: TRBJ2-7
v_call: TRBV21-1
clone_size: .
cdr3_aa: ASSLCPGLANLEQY

j_call: TRBJ1-2
v_call: TRBV20-1
clone_size: few
cdr3_aa: SASPVYGYT

j_call: TRBJ1-2
v_call: TRBV29-1
clone_size: .
cdr3_aa: SAMVGVANYGYT

j_call: TRBJ2-7
v_call: TRBV20-1
clone_size: few
cdr3_aa: SSFEQY

j_call: TRBJ2-2
v_call: TRBV5-1
clone_size: once
cdr3_aa: ASSLWQGLAGELF

j_call: TRBJ2-5
v_call: TRBV5-6
clone_size: few
cdr3_aa: ASSLASGAGETQY

j_call: TRBJ2-1
v_call: TRBV28
clone_size: .
cdr3_aa: ASSTGQGSRNEQF

j_call: TRBJ1-2
v_call: TRBV19
clone_size: .
cdr3_aa: ASRRLNYGYT

j_call: TRBJ2-1
v_call: TRBV28
clone_size: .
cdr3_aa: ASSFGGGGVREQF

j_call: TRBJ2-2
v_call: TRBV25-1
clone_size: .
cdr3_aa: ASSAFRLAGRYTGELF

j_call: TRBJ1-4
v_call: TRBV15
clone_size: .
cdr3_aa: ATSRGSGEEKLF

j_call: TRBJ2-1
v_call: TRBV7-3
clone_size: few
cdr3_aa: ASSQYSGSLVEQF

j_call: TRBJ1-1
v_call: TRBV4-3
clone_size: .
cdr3_aa: ASSWQGGTEAF

j_call: TRBJ1-2
v_call: TRBV27
clone_size: few
cdr3_aa: ASSAKSFHGYT

j_call: TRBJ1-2
v_call: TRBV5-1
clone_size: .
cdr3_aa: ASSPDFFGGYT

j_call: TRBJ2-1
v_call: TRBV30
clone_size: few
cdr3_aa: AWSASPGLAVYNEQF

j_call: TRBJ2-5
v_call: TRBV2
clone_size: .
cdr3_aa: ATKLSALTQETQY

j_call: TRBJ2-1
v_call: TRBV7-2
clone_size: few
cdr3_aa: ASSSGQRVNEQF

j_call: TRBJ2-1
v_call: TRBV2
clone_size: few
cdr3_aa: ASKTGGYNEQF

j_call: TRBJ2-5
v_call: TRBV10-3
clone_size: .
cdr3_aa: AISTEETQY

j_call: TRBJ2-5
v_call: TRBV11-3
clone_size: .
cdr3_aa: ASSPTSGRYQETQY

j_call: TRBJ2-7
v_call: TRBV14
clone_size: .
cdr3_aa: ASSQGWPVYEQY

j_call: TRBJ1-2
v_call: TRBV7-9
clone_size: once
cdr3_aa: ASSLRGSEAYGYT

j_call: TRBJ2-1
v_call: TRBV5-1
clone_size: few
cdr3_aa: ASSLLPSGSGGDEQF

j_call: TRBJ2-5
v_call: TRBV5-5
clone_size: once
cdr3_aa: ASSSDRRPQETQY

j_call: TRBJ1-5
v_call: TRBV30
clone_size: few
cdr3_aa: AWSGRVSNQPQH

j_call: TRBJ1-2
v_call: TRBV19
clone_size: .
cdr3_aa: ASTLTVFYGYT

j_call: TRBJ2-4
v_call: TRBV9
clone_size: few
cdr3_aa: ASSVGGPDIQY

j_call: TRBJ2-7
v_call: TRBV7-2
clone_size: .
cdr3_aa: ASSLALPGREQY

j_call: TRBJ2-6
v_call: TRBV11-2
clone_size: .
cdr3_aa: ASSLIAGVSSGANVLT

j_call: TRBJ1-1
v_call: TRBV18
clone_size: .
cdr3_aa: ASSGGGNRNTEAF

j_call: TRBJ1-1
v_call: TRBV19
clone_size: few
cdr3_aa: ASSIGQGRTEAF

j_call: TRBJ2-7
v_call: TRBV5-1
clone_size: few
cdr3_aa: ASTPVSGSYEQY

j_call: TRBJ2-7
v_call: TRBV27
clone_size: few
cdr3_aa: ASSLSSWGPYEQY

j_call: TRBJ2-3
v_call: TRBV6-5
clone_size: .
cdr3_aa: ASSYSPSGGTDTQY

j_call: TRBJ2-1
v_call: TRBV30
clone_size: .
cdr3_aa: AGRLAGPNNEQF